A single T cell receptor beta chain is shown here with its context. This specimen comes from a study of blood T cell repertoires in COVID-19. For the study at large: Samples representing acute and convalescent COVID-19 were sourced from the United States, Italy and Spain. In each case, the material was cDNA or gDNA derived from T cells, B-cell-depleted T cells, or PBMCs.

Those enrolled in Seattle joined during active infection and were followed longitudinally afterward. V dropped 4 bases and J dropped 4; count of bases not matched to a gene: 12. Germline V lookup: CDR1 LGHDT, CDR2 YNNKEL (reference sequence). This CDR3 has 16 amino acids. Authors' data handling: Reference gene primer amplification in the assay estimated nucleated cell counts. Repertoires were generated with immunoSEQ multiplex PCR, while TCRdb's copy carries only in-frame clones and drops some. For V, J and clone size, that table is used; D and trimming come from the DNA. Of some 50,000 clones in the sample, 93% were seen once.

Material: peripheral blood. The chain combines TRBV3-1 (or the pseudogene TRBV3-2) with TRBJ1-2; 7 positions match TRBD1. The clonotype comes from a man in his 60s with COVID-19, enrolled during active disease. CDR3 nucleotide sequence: TGTGCCAGCAGCCGAAGAGGTGGACAGGACTCCTATGGCTACACCTTC. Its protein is CASSRRGGQDSYGYTF.